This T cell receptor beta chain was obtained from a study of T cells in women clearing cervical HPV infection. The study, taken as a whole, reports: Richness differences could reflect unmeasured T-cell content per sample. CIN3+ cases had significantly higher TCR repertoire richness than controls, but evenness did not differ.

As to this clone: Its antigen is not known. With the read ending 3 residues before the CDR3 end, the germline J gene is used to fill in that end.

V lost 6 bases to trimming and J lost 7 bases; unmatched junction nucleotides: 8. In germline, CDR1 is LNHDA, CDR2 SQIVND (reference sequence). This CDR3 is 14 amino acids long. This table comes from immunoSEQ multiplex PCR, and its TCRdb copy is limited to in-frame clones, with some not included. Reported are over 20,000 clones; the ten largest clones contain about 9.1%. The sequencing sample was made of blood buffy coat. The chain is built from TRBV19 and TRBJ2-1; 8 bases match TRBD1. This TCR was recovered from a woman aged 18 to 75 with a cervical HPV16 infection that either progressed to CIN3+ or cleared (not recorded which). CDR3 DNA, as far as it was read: TGTGCCAGTAGCCTGACAGGGGACCAGAATGAG. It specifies CASSLTGDQNE. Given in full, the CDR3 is CASSLTGDQNEQFF.